This TCR beta chain was retrieved from a study of blood T cell repertoires in COVID-19 (TCRdb year 2020). Study-wide context: Samples covering the acute and convalescent phases of COVID-19 were provided by collaborators in the United States, Italy and Spain. The material from the prospective study consisted of cDNA or gDNA derived from T cells, B-cell-depleted T cells, or PBMCs. Deeply sampled blood TCRbeta repertoires from subjects exposed to, actively infected with, or recovered from COVID-19 were included in the dataset. A freely available public database, intended as a resource for researchers studying the immune response to SARS-CoV-2, is where the repertoires were released. Samples were obtained from the ongoing ImmuneRACE study (first 160 participants) and from 950 to 1,500 subjects provided by 6 global collaborators. The sample metadata nearly always contained a de-identified subject ID, COVID-19 status, age in years and sex. HLA class I and class II types, where available, came from metadata supplied by the sample provider rather than from assay-based typing.

Each collaborating institution followed its own protocols to collect whole blood in K2EDTA tubes. For TCRbeta analysis, collaborator samples were shipped as frozen whole blood, as isolated PBMCs, or as DNA extracted from either sample type. TCRbeta CDR3 regions were amplified from genomic DNA using the immunoSEQ Assay, a bias-controlled multiplex PCR. The study's processing was this. Within the assay, amplification of reference gene primers was used to estimate how many nucleated cells each sample contained. To quantify the absolute abundance of each unique TCRbeta CDR3 rearrangement, sequence reads were collapsed and filtered. For each sample, productive Simpson clonality was calculated as the square root of Simpson's diversity index over productive rearrangements. Here the immuneACCESS table is served through TCRdb, limited to in-frame sequences with V and J called. Missing clones are a known gap in these copies; in checked studies unresolved V genes cover under half, and the rest lacks a known reason. V and J calls and clone size are those listed in that table; D and trimming were worked out from the DNA. The sample has approximately 140,000 clones on record, approximately 88% of them singletons. The ten largest make up about 28% of the sample.

The paper as a whole reports these results and caveats: How much clinical and demographic metadata was included differed by source and by participant, and the metadata was provided uncurated.

In its sample, this clone was seen a few times. Its antigen is unknown. One base away there is no much larger clone; base qualities are not given. This receptor was obtained from a human donor in a cohort sampled during active COVID-19. The sequenced material came from peripheral blood.

CDR3 region: CASSLGQGLGVFGETQYF. The sequenced DNA is TGCGCCAGCAGCTTGGGCCAGGGGCTAGGAGTGTTTGGAGAGACCCAGTACTTC. The chain employs TRBV5-1 and TRBJ2-5; TRBD1 is possibly the D segment (6 matching bases). For CDR1 and CDR2, the germline V gene lists SGHRS and YFSETQ. The CDR3 holds 18 amino acids from the cysteine to the phenylalanine. The retained sequence is limited to the CDR3, 54 bases, with the frame set at the first base. V was cut back by 0 bases and J by 4 bases, leaving a gap of 22 bases between them.